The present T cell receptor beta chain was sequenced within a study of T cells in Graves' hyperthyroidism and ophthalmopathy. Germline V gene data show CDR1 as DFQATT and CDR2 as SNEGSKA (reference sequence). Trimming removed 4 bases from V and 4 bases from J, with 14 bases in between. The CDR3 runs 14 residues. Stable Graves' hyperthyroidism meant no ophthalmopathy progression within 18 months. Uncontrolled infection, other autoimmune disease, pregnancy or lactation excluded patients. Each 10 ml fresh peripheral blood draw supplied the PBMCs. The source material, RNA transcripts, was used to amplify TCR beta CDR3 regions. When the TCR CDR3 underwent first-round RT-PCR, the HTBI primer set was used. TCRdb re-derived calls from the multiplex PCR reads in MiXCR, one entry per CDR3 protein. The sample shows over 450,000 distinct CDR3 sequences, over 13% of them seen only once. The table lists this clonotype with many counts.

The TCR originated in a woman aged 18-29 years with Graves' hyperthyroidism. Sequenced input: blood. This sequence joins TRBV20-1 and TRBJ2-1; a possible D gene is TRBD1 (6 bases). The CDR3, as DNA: TGCAGTGCTACGACAGGAGCTAGATACAATGAGCAGTTCTTC. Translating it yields CSATTGARYNEQFF.